This TCR beta chain was sequenced during a study of T-cell memory formation after mild COVID-19. This clonotype was counted a few times. The CDR3 spans 15 residues. Germline values: CDR1 SGHTA, CDR2 FQGTGA. Trimming cost V 2 bases and J 2 bases; bases outside gene matches: 4. Via MiXCR, TCRdb re-called the 5' RACE reads, giving one row per CDR3 protein. The profile shows more than 250,000 distinct CDR3 sequences, 16% of them singletons. This receptor was obtained from a man aged 18 to 30 who had mild COVID-19 (a few samples of this study predate the infection). Cell type and time point are not known. J is TRBJ2-3 and V is TRBV7-3; 7 positions agree with TRBD2. The sequenced sample was PBMCs or a T cell subset sorted from them (not recorded which). In DNA form, the CDR3 reads TGTGCCAGCAGCTTAGTTGCGGGAGCCACAGATACGCAGTATTTT. This sequence encodes CASSLVAGATDTQYF.